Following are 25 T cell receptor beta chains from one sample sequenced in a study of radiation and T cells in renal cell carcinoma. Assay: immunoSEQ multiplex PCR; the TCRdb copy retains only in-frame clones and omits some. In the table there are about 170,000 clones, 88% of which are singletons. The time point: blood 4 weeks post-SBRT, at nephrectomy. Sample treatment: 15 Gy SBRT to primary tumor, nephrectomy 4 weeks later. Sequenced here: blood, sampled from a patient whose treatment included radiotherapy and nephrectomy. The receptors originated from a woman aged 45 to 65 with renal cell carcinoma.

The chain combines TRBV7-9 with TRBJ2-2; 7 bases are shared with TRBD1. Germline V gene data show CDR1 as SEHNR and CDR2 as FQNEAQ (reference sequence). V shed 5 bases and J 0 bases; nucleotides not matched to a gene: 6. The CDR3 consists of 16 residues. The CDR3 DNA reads TGTGCCAGCAGCCTTGGACAGGCTCCGAACACCGGGGAGCTGTTTTTT. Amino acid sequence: CASSLGQAPNTGELFF. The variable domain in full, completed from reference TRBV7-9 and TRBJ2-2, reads DTGVSQNPRHKITKRGQNVTFRCDPISEHNRLYWYRQTLGQGPEFLTYFQNEAQLEKSRLLSDRFSAERPKGSFSTLEIQRTEQGDSAMYLCASSLGQAPNTGELFFGEGSRLTVL.

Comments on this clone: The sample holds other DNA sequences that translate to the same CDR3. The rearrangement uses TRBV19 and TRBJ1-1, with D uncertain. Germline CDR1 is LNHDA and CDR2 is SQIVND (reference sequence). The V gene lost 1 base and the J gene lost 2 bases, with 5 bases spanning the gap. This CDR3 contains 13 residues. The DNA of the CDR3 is TGTGCCAGTAGTATAGGACAAAACACTGAAGCTTTCTTT. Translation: CASSIGQNTEAFF.

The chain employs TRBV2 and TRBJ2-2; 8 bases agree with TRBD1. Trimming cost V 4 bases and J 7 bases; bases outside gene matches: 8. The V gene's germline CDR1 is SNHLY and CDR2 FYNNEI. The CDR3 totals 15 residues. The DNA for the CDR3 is TGTGCCAGCAGTGGGCGACAGGGGAGAGTCGGGGAGCTGTTTTTT. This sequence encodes CASSGRQGRVGELFF.

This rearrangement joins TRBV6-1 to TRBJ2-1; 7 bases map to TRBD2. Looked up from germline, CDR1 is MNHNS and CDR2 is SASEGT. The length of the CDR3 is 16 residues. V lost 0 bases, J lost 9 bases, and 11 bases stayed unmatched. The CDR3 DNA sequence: TGTGCCAGCAGTGAAGCGCTAATTGAGGCTAGCGGTGAGCAGTTCTTC. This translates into CASSEALIEASGEQFF.

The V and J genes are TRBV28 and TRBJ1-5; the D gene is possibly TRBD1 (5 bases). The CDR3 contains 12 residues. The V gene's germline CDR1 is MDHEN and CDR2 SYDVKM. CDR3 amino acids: CVRGKPNQPQHF. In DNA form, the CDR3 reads TGTGTTCGGGGCAAACCCAATCAGCCCCAGCATTTT.

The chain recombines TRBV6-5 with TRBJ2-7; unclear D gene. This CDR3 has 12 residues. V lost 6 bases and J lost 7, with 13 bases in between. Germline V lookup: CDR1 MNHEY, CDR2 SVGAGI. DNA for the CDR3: TGTGCCAGCAGCTCCCCCAGACGGGAGCAGTACTTC. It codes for CASSSPRREQYF.

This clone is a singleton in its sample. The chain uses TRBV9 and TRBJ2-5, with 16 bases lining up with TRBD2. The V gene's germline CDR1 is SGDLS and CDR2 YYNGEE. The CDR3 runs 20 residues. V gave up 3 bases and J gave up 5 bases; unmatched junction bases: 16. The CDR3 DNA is TGTGCCAGCAGCGCCTATCAGCCGGGACTAGCGGGGGGGACGAGGGAGACCCAGTACTTC. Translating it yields CASSAYQPGLAGGTRETQYF.

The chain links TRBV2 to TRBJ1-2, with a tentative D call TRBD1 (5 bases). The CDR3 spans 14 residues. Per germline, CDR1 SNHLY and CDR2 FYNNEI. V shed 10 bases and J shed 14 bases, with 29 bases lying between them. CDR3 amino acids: CATSTTDIEWGGTF. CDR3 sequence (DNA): TGTGCCACCTCAACGACAGACATAGAATGGGGGGGAACCTTC.

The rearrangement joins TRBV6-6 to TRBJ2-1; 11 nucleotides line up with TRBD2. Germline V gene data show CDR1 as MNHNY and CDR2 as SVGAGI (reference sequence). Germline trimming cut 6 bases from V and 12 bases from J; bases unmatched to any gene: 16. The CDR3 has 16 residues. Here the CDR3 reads CASSLTSGGVKVLQFF. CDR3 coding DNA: TGTGCCAGCAGCCTAACTAGCGGGGGCGTTAAAGTTCTGCAGTTCTTC.

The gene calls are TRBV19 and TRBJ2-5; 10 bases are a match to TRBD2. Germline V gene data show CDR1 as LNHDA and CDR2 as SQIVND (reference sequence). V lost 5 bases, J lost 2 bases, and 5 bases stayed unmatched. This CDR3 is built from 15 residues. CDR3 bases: TGTGCCAGTAGTCGGGCTAGCGGGGGACAAGAGACCCAGTACTTC. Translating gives CASSRASGGQETQYF.

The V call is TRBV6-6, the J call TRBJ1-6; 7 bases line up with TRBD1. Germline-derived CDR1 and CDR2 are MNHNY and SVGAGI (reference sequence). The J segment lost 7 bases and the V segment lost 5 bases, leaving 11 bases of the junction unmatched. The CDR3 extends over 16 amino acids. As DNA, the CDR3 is TGTGCCAGCAGTAAAGGGACAGAGACTTTGAATTCACCCCTCCACTTT. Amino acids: CASSKGTETLNSPLHF.

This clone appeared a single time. The CDR3 DNA is TGTGCCAGCTCACCACTTGACGGCTCCTACGAGCAGTACTTC. Its protein is CASSPLDGSYEQYF. The chain is built from TRBV18 and TRBJ2-7; D not resolved. CDR1 and CDR2 (germline): KGHSH, LQKENI. This CDR3 comprises 14 residues. Trimming cost V 1 base and J 0 bases, with 7 bases left between them.

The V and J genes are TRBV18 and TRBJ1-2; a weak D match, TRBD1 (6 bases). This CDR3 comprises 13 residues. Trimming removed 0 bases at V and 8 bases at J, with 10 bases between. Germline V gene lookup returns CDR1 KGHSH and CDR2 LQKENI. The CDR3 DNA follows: TGTGCCAGCTCACCACCGTCAGGGGACGGCTACACCTTC. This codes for CASSPPSGDGYTF.

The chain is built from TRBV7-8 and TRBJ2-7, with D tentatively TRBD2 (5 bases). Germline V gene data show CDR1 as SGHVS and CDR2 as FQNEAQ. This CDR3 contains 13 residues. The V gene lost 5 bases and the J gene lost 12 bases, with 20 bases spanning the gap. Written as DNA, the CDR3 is TGTGCCAGCAGCACACCGACGACCCCCGAGGGGTACTTC. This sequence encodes CASSTPTTPEGYF.

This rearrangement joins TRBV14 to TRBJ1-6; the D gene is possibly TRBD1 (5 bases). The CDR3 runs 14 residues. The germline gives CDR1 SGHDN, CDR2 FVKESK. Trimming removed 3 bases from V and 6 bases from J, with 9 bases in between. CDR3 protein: CASSQHGTNSPLHF. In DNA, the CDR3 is TGTGCCAGCAGCCAGCACGGGACTAATTCACCCCTCCACTTT.

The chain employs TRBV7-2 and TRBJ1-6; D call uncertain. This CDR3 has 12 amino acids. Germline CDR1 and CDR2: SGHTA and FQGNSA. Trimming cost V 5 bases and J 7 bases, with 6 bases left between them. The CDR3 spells CASSPVNSPLHF. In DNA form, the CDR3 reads TGTGCCAGCAGCCCCGTGAATTCACCCCTCCACTTT.

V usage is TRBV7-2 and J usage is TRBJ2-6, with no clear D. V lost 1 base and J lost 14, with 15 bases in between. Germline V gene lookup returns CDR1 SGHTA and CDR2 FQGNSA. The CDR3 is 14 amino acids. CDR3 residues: CASSLGAGPYILTF. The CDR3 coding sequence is TGTGCCAGCAGCTTAGGTGCAGGCCCGTATATCCTGACTTTC.

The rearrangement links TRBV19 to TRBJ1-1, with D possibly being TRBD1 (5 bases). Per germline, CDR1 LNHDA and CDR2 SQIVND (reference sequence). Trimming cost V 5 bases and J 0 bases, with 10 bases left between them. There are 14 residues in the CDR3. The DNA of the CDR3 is TGTGCCAGTAGTGCCTCGACAGTGAACACTGAAGCTTTCTTT. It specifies CASSASTVNTEAFF.

The chain's CDR3 is CASSTTTDTEAFF. The CDR3 region has the DNA TGTGCCAGTAGTACGACTACGGATACGGAAGCTTTCTTT. The rearrangement joins TRBV19 to TRBJ1-1; D gene unclear. The germline V gene encodes CDR1 LNHDA and CDR2 SQIVND (reference sequence). Trimming cost V 4 bases and J 8 bases, with 14 bases left between them. The CDR3 consists of 13 residues.

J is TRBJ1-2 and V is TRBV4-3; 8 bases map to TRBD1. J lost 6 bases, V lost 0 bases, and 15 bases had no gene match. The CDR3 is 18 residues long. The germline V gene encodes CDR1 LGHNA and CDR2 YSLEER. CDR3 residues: CASSQELPPLDRVHGYTF. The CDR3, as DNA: TGCGCCAGCAGCCAAGAGTTACCCCCCTTGGACAGGGTCCATGGCTACACCTTC.

The CDR3 sequence is CASSEWNSYEQYF. In DNA, the CDR3 is TGTGCCAGCAGTGAATGGAACTCCTACGAGCAGTACTTC. The chain recombines TRBV6-1 with TRBJ2-7; unclear D gene. Germline V gives CDR1 MNHNS, CDR2 SASEGT. This CDR3 is built from 13 residues. The germline V and J ends were trimmed by 2 bases and 0 bases, with 5 bases remaining between them.

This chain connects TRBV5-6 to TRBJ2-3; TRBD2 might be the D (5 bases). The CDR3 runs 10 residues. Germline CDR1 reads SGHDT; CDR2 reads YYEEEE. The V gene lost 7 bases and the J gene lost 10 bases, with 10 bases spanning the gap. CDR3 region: CASGGLAQYF. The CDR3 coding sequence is TGTGCCAGCGGAGGACTGGCGCAGTATTTT.

CDR3 sequence (DNA): TGTGCCAGTACTTACGACAGTTCCTCTGGAAACACCATATATTTT. Encoded protein: CASTYDSSSGNTIYF. This chain connects TRBV19 to TRBJ1-3; the D gene is possibly TRBD1 (5 bases). Trimming stripped 7 bases from V and 0 bases from J, with 13 bases between. This CDR3 has 15 amino acids. Germline CDR1 reads LNHDA; CDR2 reads SQIVND (reference sequence).

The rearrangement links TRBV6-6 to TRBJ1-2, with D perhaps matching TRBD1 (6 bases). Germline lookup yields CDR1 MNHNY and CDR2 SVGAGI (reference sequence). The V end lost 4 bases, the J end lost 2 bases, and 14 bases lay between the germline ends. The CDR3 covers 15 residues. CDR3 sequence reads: CASSSGGSSNYGYTF. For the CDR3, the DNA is TGTGCCAGCAGTTCCGGGGGCTCTTCAAACTATGGCTACACCTTC.

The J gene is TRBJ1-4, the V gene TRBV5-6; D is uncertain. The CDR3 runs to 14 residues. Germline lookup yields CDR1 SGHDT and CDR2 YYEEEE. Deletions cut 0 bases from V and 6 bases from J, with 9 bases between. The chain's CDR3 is CASSLGPWHEKLFF. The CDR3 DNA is TGTGCCAGCAGCTTGGGACCCTGGCATGAAAAACTGTTTTTT. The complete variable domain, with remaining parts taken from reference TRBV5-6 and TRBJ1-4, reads DAGVTQSPTHLIKTRGQQVTLRCSPKSGHDTVSWYQQALGQGPQFIFQYYEEEERQRGNFPDRFSGHQFPNYSSELNVNALLLGDSALYLCASSLGPWHEKLFFGSGTQLSVL.